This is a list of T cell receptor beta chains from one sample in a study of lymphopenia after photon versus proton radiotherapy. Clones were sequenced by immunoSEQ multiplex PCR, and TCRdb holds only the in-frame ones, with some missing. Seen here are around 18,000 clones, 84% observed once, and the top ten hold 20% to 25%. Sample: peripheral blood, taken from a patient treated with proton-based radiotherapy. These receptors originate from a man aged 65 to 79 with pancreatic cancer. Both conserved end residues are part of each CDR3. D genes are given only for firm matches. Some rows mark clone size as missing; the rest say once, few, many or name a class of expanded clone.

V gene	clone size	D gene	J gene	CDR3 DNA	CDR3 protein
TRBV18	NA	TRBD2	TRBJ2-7	TGTGCCAGCTCACCACGGCAGGGCGGGAGGATTCTCGACGAGCAGTACTTC	CASSPRQGGRILDEQYF
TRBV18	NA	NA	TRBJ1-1	TGTGCCAGCTCACCTATTTCCGGGACGACTTTTCCGAAGTGGACTGAAGCTTTCTTT	CASSPISGTTFPKWTEAFF
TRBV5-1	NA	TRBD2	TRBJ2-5	TGCGCCAGCAGCTTGCCCCAGCGGGAGCCTAAAGAGACCCAGTACTTC	CASSLPQREPKETQYF
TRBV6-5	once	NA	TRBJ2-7	TGTGCCAGCAGTTCTCAGGGTTTTGTACTCGTCGAGCAGTACTTC	CASSSQGFVLVEQYF
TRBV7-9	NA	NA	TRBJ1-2	TGTGCCAGCAGCTTAGATAGTGGACACAACTATGGCTACACCTTC	CASSLDSGHNYGYTF
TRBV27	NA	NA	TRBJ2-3	TGTGCCAGCAGTTTCGAGCGGGCCAGCACAGATACGCAGTATTTT	CASSFERASTDTQYF
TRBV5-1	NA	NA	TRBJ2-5	TGCGCCAGCAGCTTGGGAAGGAGAGGGGAGACCCAGTACTTC	CASSLGRRGETQYF
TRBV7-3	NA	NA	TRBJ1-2	TGTGCCAGCAGCCCAGCTCGTTACTATGGCTACACCTTC	CASSPARYYGYTF
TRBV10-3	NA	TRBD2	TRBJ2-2	TGTGCCATCAGTGACTCCGAGACTAGCGGTGGGGAGCTGTTTTTT	CAISDSETSGGELFF
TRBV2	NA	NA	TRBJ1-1	TGTGCCACCCAAGAAGTAATGAACACTGAAGCTTTCTTT	CATQEVMNTEAFF
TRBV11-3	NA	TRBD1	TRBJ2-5	TGTGCCAGCAGCCCAACAGGGGGCGAGGAGACCCAGTACTTC	CASSPTGGEETQYF
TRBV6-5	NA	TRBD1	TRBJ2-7	TGTGCCAGCACGGGGACAGGGGGTTACGAGCAGTACTTC	CASTGTGGYEQYF
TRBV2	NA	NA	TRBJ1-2	TGTGCCAGCAGTGAAGGGCAGTTGCTGGGTGGCTACACCTTC	CASSEGQLLGGYTF
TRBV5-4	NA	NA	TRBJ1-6	TGTGCCAGCAGCTTGGGACTGAACTATAATTCACCCCTCCACTTT	CASSLGLNYNSPLHF
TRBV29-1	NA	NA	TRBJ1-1	TGCAGCGTTGAAGTGTCTCACAAGAACACTGAAGCTTTCTTT	CSVEVSHKNTEAFF
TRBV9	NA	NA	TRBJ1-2	TGTGCCAGCACAAGCCCGAGGGGGGCTTCAGGTGGCTACACCTTC	CASTSPRGASGGYTF
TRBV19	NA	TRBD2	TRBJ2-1	TGTGCCAGTAGCCTACTAGCGGGGGAGCTCAATGAGCAGTTCTTC	CASSLLAGELNEQFF
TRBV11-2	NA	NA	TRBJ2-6	TGTGCCAGCAGCCCCGACAGCTCTGGGGCCAACGTCCTGACTTTC	CASSPDSSGANVLTF
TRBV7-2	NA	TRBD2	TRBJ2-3	TGTGCCAGCACCACCCGGAGGAAGCGGGGTTACACAGATACGCAGTATTTT	CASTTRRKRGYTDTQYF
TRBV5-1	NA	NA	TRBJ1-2	TGCGCCAGCAGCTTGATCGATTCCTATGGCTACACCTTC	CASSLIDSYGYTF
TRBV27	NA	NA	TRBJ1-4	TGTGCCAGCAGTCCCGGGACAACTAATGAAAAACTGTTTTTT	CASSPGTTNEKLFF
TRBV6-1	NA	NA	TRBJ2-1	TGTGCCAGCAGTCCAGGTGACAGATACAATGAGCAGTTCTTC	CASSPGDRYNEQFF
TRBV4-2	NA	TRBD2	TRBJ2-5	TGTGCCAGCATTCCGGGACTAGCGGGAGCGGAAGAGACCCAGTACTTC	CASIPGLAGAEETQYF
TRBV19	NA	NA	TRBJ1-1	TGTGCCAGTATTTTTGGATCATCAGGCACTGAAGCTTTCTTT	CASIFGSSGTEAFF
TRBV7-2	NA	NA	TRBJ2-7	TGTGCCAGCAGCCGTTCAATCGGTGTCTCCGAGCAGTACTTC	CASSRSIGVSEQYF
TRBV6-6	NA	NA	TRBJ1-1	TGTGCCAGCAGTTATGCTTCTGAAGCTTTCTTT	CASSYASEAFF
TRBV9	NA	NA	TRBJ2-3	TGTGCCAGCAGCGTAGAAGGGCGCGGCGGCACAGATACGCAGTATTTT	CASSVEGRGGTDTQYF
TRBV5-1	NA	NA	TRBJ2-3	TGCGCCAGCAGCTCCCCCCGGGCCGGTAGCACAGATACGCAGTATTTT	CASSSPRAGSTDTQYF
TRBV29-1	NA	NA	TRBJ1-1	TGCAGCGTTGTTGGTGGGACTTGGACTGAAGCTTTCTTT	CSVVGGTWTEAFF
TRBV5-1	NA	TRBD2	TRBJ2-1	TGCGCCAGCAGCTTGTCCCCTAGCGGGGGGGCTAATGAGCAGTTCTTC	CASSLSPSGGANEQFF
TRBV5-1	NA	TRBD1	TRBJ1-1	TGCGCCAGCAGCTCGACAGGGGGTGGAGAGAATGAAGCTTTCTTT	CASSSTGGGENEAFF
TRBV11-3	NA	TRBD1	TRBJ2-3	TGTGCCAGCAGCTTTGGGGACAGCCCGGGAGATACGCAGTATTTT	CASSFGDSPGDTQYF
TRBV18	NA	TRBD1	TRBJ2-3	TGTGCCAGCTCATCAACAGGGGAGAGGAATACGCAGTATTTT	CASSSTGERNTQYF
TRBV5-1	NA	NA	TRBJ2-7	TGCGCCAGCAGCTTGACCGGGATCTACGAGCAGTACTTC	CASSLTGIYEQYF
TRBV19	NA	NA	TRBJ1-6	TGTGCCAGTAGTATGACGGGGATTACCTATAATTCACCCCTCCACTTT	CASSMTGITYNSPLHF
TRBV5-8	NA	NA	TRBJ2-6	TGTGCCAGCAGCTTGGTCCGACGCTCTGGGGCCAACGTCCTGACTTTC	CASSLVRRSGANVLTF
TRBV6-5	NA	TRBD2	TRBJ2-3	TGTGCCAGCAGTCAATCTAGCGGGGGGGCAGATACGCAGTATTTT	CASSQSSGGADTQYF